What follows are 31 T cell receptor beta chains derived from one specimen sequenced in a study of cytomegalovirus exposure and HLA in healthy donors. This PCR relied on a set of 60 Vbeta primers and 13 Jbeta primers. TCRdb's copy holds only in-frame clones and misses some; the assay was immunoSEQ multiplex PCR. The sample lists roughly 120,000 clones; 70% to 80% were seen once. Material: PBMCs. The receptors derive from a man aged 18 to 29 in good health and CMV-seronegative.

This CDR3 reads CASSVNKRENTGELFF. In DNA, the CDR3 is TGTGCCAGCAGCGTAAATAAGCGAGAGAACACCGGGGAGCTGTTTTTT. The chain is built from TRBV9 and TRBJ2-2; D remains unclear. Germline V CDR1 and CDR2: SGDLS, YYNGEE. CDR3 length: 16 amino acids. Trimming removed 1 base at V and 1 base at J, with 11 bases between.

This chain connects TRBV5-1 to TRBJ2-3; 12 bases map to TRBD2. The trim removed 0 bases at V and 1 base at J, leaving 12 bases unmatched. Per germline, CDR1 SGHRS and CDR2 YFSETQ. This CDR3 has 20 amino acids. As DNA, the CDR3 is TGCGCCAGCAGCTTGGCGGCTAGCGGGAGGGCCTATTTGGGCACAGATACGCAGTATTTT. This gives the protein CASSLAASGRAYLGTDTQYF.

This sequence joins TRBV7-9 and TRBJ2-2, with 7 nucleotides matching TRBD2. The ends lost 1 base at V and 7 bases at J; junction bases unmatched: 6. The CDR3 is made up of 15 amino acids. The germline CDR1 and CDR2 sequences are SEHNR and FQNEAQ (reference sequence). CDR3 in DNA: TGTGCCAGCAGCTTAGTGTCTAGCGGTCACGGGGAGCTGTTTTTT. Translated, it gives CASSLVSSGHGELFF.

The gene calls are TRBV27 and TRBJ2-7; TRBD2 matches 10 bases. This CDR3 contains 15 residues. The germline gives CDR1 MNHEY, CDR2 SMNVEV (reference sequence). The V and J ends lost 2 bases and 4 bases, in that order; junction bases with no gene match: 5. CDR3 sequence: CASSLTASGSYEQYF. DNA for the CDR3: TGTGCCAGCAGTTTAACGGCTAGCGGGAGTTACGAGCAGTACTTC.

This clone was seen a handful of times. In nucleotides, the CDR3 is TGTGCCAGCAGCCCCAAGCACAGGGGGGACACCGGGGAGCTGTTTTTT. Protein sequence: CASSPKHRGDTGELFF. This chain uses TRBV7-6 with TRBJ2-2, with TRBD1 matching over 8 bases. Per the germline V gene, CDR1 is SGHVS and CDR2 is FNYEAQ. J lost 3 bases, V lost 5 bases, and 8 bases had no gene match. This CDR3 comprises 16 residues.

V and J are TRBV18 and TRBJ1-5; 7 bases line up with TRBD1. Germline trimming cut 3 bases from V and 4 bases from J; bases unmatched to any gene: 9. The CDR3 loop spans 16 amino acids. Germline V gene data show CDR1 as KGHSH and CDR2 as LQKENI. The CDR3 sequence: CASSPSTGTVNQPQHF. The CDR3 DNA reads as TGTGCCAGCTCACCCTCTACAGGGACAGTAAATCAGCCCCAGCATTTT.

In its sample, this clone was seen a few times. The J gene is TRBJ1-1, the V gene TRBV19; D is possibly TRBD1 (6 bases). Germline V CDR1 and CDR2: LNHDA, SQIVND (reference sequence). The CDR3 has 15 amino acids. V lost 6 bases, J lost 0 bases, and 14 bases lay in between. DNA for the CDR3: TGTGCCAGTAGACCTAGGGACAACATGAACACTGAAGCTTTCTTT. It translates to CASRPRDNMNTEAFF. Looking up the rest from reference TRBV19 and TRBJ1-1 gives the full variable domain: DGGITQSPKYLFRKEGQNVTLSCEQNLNHDAMYWYRQDPGQGLRLIYYSQIVNDFQKGDIAEGYSVSREKKESFPLTVTSAQKNPTAFYLCASRPRDNMNTEAFFGQGTRLTVV.

This chain connects TRBV30 to TRBJ2-4; 8 positions match TRBD2. The V and J ends lost 5 bases and 5 bases, in that order; junction bases with no gene match: 8. This CDR3 comprises 14 residues. Germline V gives CDR1 GTSNPN, CDR2 SVGIG (reference sequence). CDR3 amino acids: CAWEGLGHENIQYF. CDR3 coding DNA: TGTGCCTGGGAGGGACTAGGTCACGAAAACATTCAGTACTTC.

CDR3 in amino acids: CAISVWDRGRFSDTQYF. The DNA for the CDR3 is TGTGCCATCAGTGTTTGGGACAGGGGTAGGTTCTCAGATACGCAGTATTTT. The chain combines TRBV10-3 with TRBJ2-3; TRBD1 aligns across 10 bases. The CDR3 spans 17 residues. J gave up 4 bases and V 4 bases, and 11 bases lay outside the gene matches. CDR1 is ENHRY and CDR2 is SYGVKD in the germline V gene.

The V and J genes are TRBV18 and TRBJ2-5; D unclear. CDR1 is KGHSH and CDR2 is LQKENI in the germline V gene. The CDR3 is 12 amino acids. The V and J ends lost 3 bases and 5 bases respectively, with 7 bases between them. The CDR3 DNA reads as TGTGCCAGCTCACCCGTCGGGGAGACCCAGTACTTC. It is translated as CASSPVGETQYF.

The chain employs TRBV28 and TRBJ2-5; TRBD2 is a possible D gene (5 bases). CDR3 size: 13 residues. Germline-derived CDR1 and CDR2 are MDHEN and SYDVKM. V was shortened by 6 bases and J by 1 base, with 9 bases between the two germline ends. CDR3 region: CASRTGFQETQYF. CDR3 nucleotide sequence: TGTGCCAGCAGAACGGGGTTCCAAGAGACCCAGTACTTC.

The chain uses TRBV19 and TRBJ2-7; 11 bases agree with TRBD2. CDR3 length equals 15 residues. The germline gives CDR1 LNHDA, CDR2 SQIVND (reference sequence). The trim removed 6 bases at V and 3 bases at J, leaving 7 bases unmatched. The CDR3 sequence is CASSEDLAGGYEQYF. As DNA, the CDR3 is TGTGCCAGTAGCGAAGATCTAGCGGGGGGCTACGAGCAGTACTTC.

The chain uses TRBV7-9 and TRBJ2-2; D unclear. Trimming shortened V by 5 bases and J by 7 bases, and 8 bases separated the two germline ends. Germline loops: CDR1 SEHNR, CDR2 FQNEAQ (reference sequence). This CDR3 spans 12 amino acids. The CDR3 coding sequence is TGTGCCAGCAGCATTAGTGGCGGGGAGCTGTTTTTT. Translated, it gives CASSISGGELFF.

The V call is TRBV2, the J call TRBJ2-2; TRBD2 matches 10 bases. From germline, CDR1 is SNHLY and CDR2 FYNNEI. This CDR3 is built from 14 residues. J lost 3 bases, V lost 8 bases, and 3 bases had no gene match. The CDR3 region is CASPSGRDTGELFF. CDR3 DNA sequence: TGTGCCAGCCCTAGCGGGAGAGACACCGGGGAGCTGTTTTTT.

The chain uses TRBV7-9 and TRBJ2-1; 8 nucleotides match TRBD2. V was pared by 5 bases and J by 3 bases, with 9 bases of the junction left unmatched. This CDR3 has 16 amino acids. Germline lookup yields CDR1 SEHNR and CDR2 FQNEAQ (reference sequence). The CDR3 loop reads CASSPGVLAVYNEQFF. The CDR3 region has the DNA TGTGCCAGCAGCCCAGGCGTACTAGCGGTCTACAATGAGCAGTTCTTC.

The chain couples TRBV6-6 to TRBJ2-1; TRBD2 matches 9 bases. CDR1 is MNHNY, CDR2 SVGAGI, per germline (reference sequence). This CDR3 contains 13 residues. Trimming took 3 bases from V and 7 from J; bases not matched to a gene: 1. Here the CDR3 DNA reads TGTGCCAGCAGTTATGGACTAGCGAATGAGCAGTTCTTC. Its protein product is CASSYGLANEQFF.

The V gene is TRBV14, the J gene TRBJ1-2; 11 positions agree with TRBD1. Germline-derived CDR1 and CDR2 are SGHDN and FVKESK. The length of the CDR3 is 19 residues. V gave up 1 base and J gave up 4 bases; unmatched junction bases: 14. DNA for the CDR3: TGTGCCAGCAGCCAAGCCCGGGACAGGGGGTTCCGCCGCCTCTATGGCTACACCTTC. Protein sequence: CASSQARDRGFRRLYGYTF.

The chain is built from TRBV6-6 and TRBJ2-7; 9 bases fit TRBD1. The CDR3 is 16 amino acids. The germline V gene has CDR1 MNHNY and CDR2 SVGAGI (reference sequence). With 0 bases clipped from V and 5 bases from J, the junction kept 8 bases outside the gene matches. The CDR3: CASSYSFGTGPHEQYF. The DNA for the CDR3 is TGTGCCAGCAGTTACTCTTTCGGGACAGGGCCCCACGAGCAGTACTTC.

This chain links TRBV6-6 with TRBJ2-1; 9 bases fit TRBD2. J gave up 5 bases and V 0 bases, and 5 bases lay outside the gene matches. This CDR3 region has 16 residues. The germline V gene encodes CDR1 MNHNY and CDR2 SVGAGI (reference sequence). CDR3 region: CASSYSKAGGNNEQFF. The CDR3 coding sequence is TGTGCCAGCAGTTACTCGAAAGCGGGAGGAAACAATGAGCAGTTCTTC.

The chain employs TRBV7-9 and TRBJ2-4; 7 bases line up with TRBD2. After removal of 5 bases from V and 6 bases from J, the junction contained 16 bases not matched to a gene. This CDR3 comprises 17 residues. Germline loops: CDR1 SEHNR, CDR2 FQNEAQ (reference sequence). The DNA of the CDR3 is TGTGCCAGCAGCCCGACGGGGGGATACATGCCTCTAAACATTCAGTACTTC. This translates into CASSPTGGYMPLNIQYF.

The chain couples TRBV5-1 to TRBJ1-4, with TRBD1 identical over 7 bases. The V segment lost 0 bases and the J segment 7 bases; nucleotides outside the gene matches: 3. CDR3 length: 14 amino acids. The germline V gene encodes CDR1 SGHRS and CDR2 YFSETQ. The CDR3 sequence is CASSLGHRGEKLFF. The CDR3 nucleotides are TGCGCCAGCAGCTTGGGGCACAGGGGTGAAAAACTGTTTTTT.

The chain employs TRBV14 and TRBJ2-1, with 11 bases fitting TRBD2. Germline values: CDR1 SGHDN, CDR2 FVKESK. The CDR3 covers 15 residues. V lost 7 bases and J lost 10; bases outside the gene matches: 12. CDR3 amino acids: CASTRGLAGGGEQFF. CDR3 DNA sequence: TGTGCCAGCACTAGGGGTCTAGCGGGAGGTGGAGAGCAGTTCTTC. The whole variable domain, remainder taken from reference TRBV14 and TRBJ2-1, is EAGVTQFPSHSVIEKGQTVTLRCDPISGHDNLYWYRRVMGKEIKFLLHFVKESKQDESGMPNNRFLAERTGGTYSTLKVQPAELEDSGVYFCASTRGLAGGGEQFFGPGTRLTVL.

The chain joins TRBV7-9 to TRBJ2-4; 8 nucleotides align to TRBD2. This CDR3 has 16 residues. Germline trimming cut 0 bases from V and 0 bases from J; bases unmatched to any gene: 1. CDR1 and CDR2 (germline): SEHNR, FQNEAQ (reference sequence). The CDR3 DNA is TGTGCCAGCAGCTTAGCTAGCGGGATAGCCAAAAACATTCAGTACTTC. It is translated as CASSLASGIAKNIQYF.

The chain employs TRBV10-2 and TRBJ2-2; TRBD1 matches 8 bases. The CDR3 sequence is 14 residues long. The trim removed 7 bases at V and 1 base at J, leaving 2 bases unmatched. The V gene's germline CDR1 is WSHSY and CDR2 SAAADI. This CDR3 is CASTGTGNTGELFF. The CDR3 DNA reads as TGCGCCAGCACCGGGACAGGGAACACCGGGGAGCTGTTTTTT.

This clone was observed a single time. The CDR3 loop reads CASSPDTGELFF. CDR3 coding DNA: TGTGCCAGCAGCCCAGACACCGGGGAGCTGTTTTTT. This sequence joins TRBV9 and TRBJ2-2; D is unclear. The CDR3 consists of 12 residues. Germline CDR1 reads SGDLS; CDR2 reads YYNGEE. Trimming left V 4 bases short and J 3 bases short, with 4 bases between.

The J gene is TRBJ1-5, the V gene TRBV16; TRBD1 might be the D (5 bases). V was clipped by 0 bases and J by 6 bases, with 12 bases between them. Germline values: CDR1 KGHSY, CDR2 FQNENV. This CDR3 spans 15 amino acids. CDR3 region: CASSQSIGEVQPQHF. The CDR3 DNA is TGTGCCAGCAGCCAATCAATAGGGGAGGTTCAGCCCCAGCATTTT.

Worth noting for this clone: This CDR3 fails to terminate in the conserved phenylalanine or tryptophan, so it likely reflects a read error. No DNA is shown, since the ends of the CDR3 on it are uncertain; the CDR3 is the one TCRdb lists. The chain is built from TRBV6-1 and TRBJ2-4; TRBD2, as called in the table, went unchecked against the DNA. Germline-derived CDR1 and CDR2 are MNHNS and SASEGT. Counting both end residues, the CDR3 totals 12 amino acids. The CDR3 sequence: CASSEIDGRAFL.

The chain uses TRBV7-2 and TRBJ2-2, with 7 nucleotides matching TRBD2. The germline V gene encodes CDR1 SGHTA and CDR2 FQGNSA. This CDR3 spans 15 amino acids. V was clipped by 3 bases and J by 4 bases; unmatched bases: 5. CDR3 sequence reads: CASSFQASGTGELFF. The CDR3 DNA follows: TGTGCCAGCAGCTTTCAGGCTAGCGGCACCGGGGAGCTGTTTTTT.

This clone was seen only once. The V gene is TRBV10-1, the J gene TRBJ2-3, with D maybe TRBD2 (7 bases). In germline, CDR1 is WNHNN, CDR2 SYGVQD (reference sequence). Trimming cost V 2 bases and J 0 bases, with 15 bases left between them. This CDR3 comprises 17 residues. DNA of the CDR3: TGCGCCAGCAGTGAGAACGACGGGGGGCGAAGCACAGATACGCAGTATTTT. Translation: CASSENDGGRSTDTQYF.

This clone was picked up a small number of times. The chain couples TRBV5-1 to TRBJ2-1; the match to TRBD2 covers 9 bases. Trimming took 2 bases from V and 2 from J; bases not matched to a gene: 5. Per germline, CDR1 SGHRS and CDR2 YFSETQ. The CDR3 runs to 16 residues. In DNA, the CDR3 is TGCGCCAGCAGCTTATCCCTAGCGGGACCCTACAATGAGCAGTTCTTC. Its translation is CASSLSLAGPYNEQFF.

The chain carries TRBV4-2 and TRBJ2-3; D gene uncertain. Germline values: CDR1 LGHNA, CDR2 YNFKEQ. CDR3 length: 12 residues. V dropped 5 bases and J dropped 4 bases, with 7 bases sitting between them. The CDR3 protein is CASSATADTQYF. The CDR3 bases are TGTGCCAGCAGCGCTACGGCAGATACGCAGTATTTT.